The entry below gives a single T cell receptor (beta chain) sequence along with its context. Its antigen is currently unknown. This sample stems from a study of cytomegalovirus exposure and HLA in healthy donors. This PCR relied on a set of 60 Vbeta primers and 13 Jbeta primers. The method was immunoSEQ multiplex PCR; TCRdb's version includes in-frame clones alone and lacks a portion of them. There are more than 75,000 clones in the sample; approximately 69% occur only once, and roughly 9% lies in the top ten. Broader study findings: Donors belonging to an Asian-associated ancestry cluster reportedly showed fewer N-insertions in productive TCRs than the 666-donor mean, according to what a later analysis found.

J gave up 7 bases and V 2 bases, and 4 bases lay outside the gene matches. The CDR3 loop spans 15 amino acids. Germline lookup yields CDR1 SGHVS and CDR2 FNYEAQ. The sequencing sample was made of PBMCs. This sequence was found in a man aged 35 to 55 in good health and CMV-seropositive. The rearrangement links TRBV7-6 to TRBJ2-1, with 11 bases aligning to TRBD2. CDR3 bases: TGTGCCAGCAGCTTACTAGCGGGGGGATCGAATGAGCAGTTCTTC. It is translated as CASSLLAGGSNEQFF.